Listed here is a single T cell receptor beta chain. No cognate antigen has been identified for it. No base-level quality is on record; no much larger clone is a single base apart. In light of the paper, this sample's time point label describes: 180 days after allo-HCT. Blood from recipients was drawn roughly 28 days before transplant, then again at days 30, 100 and 180 after transplant. Using Nuclei Lysis Solution, genomic DNA was extracted from unfractionated peripheral blood mononuclear cells that were either fresh or cryopreserved. This sample stems from a study of T cell clonotyping in hematopoietic cell transplantation (dated by TCRdb to 2020 to 2023). With regard to the full study: In the study, around 130 blood samples were gathered from 35 consecutive transplant recipients and their related donors. Recruitment of patients was conducted between late 2015 and January 2017, and follow-up was continued until late 2020 or death. Summary of the overall study and its limitations: The sample size was limited and the cells went unsorted, which meant the CD4 and CD8 repertoire contributions could not be told apart. After transplant, TCR diversity in recipients dropped, and pathologically expanded clonotypes climbed progressively between day 30 and day 180. Overlap with donor repertoires was found for only a small fraction of recipient repertoires, with over 95% found to appear de novo at the given depth. Donor and pretransplant recipient Inverse Simpson Index values predicted broader posttransplant TCR repertoire diversity.

The immunoSEQ assay, a bias-controlled multiplex PCR using V- and J-specific primers, was used to amplify TCR beta CDR3 regions from genomic DNA. In a second PCR step, the CDR3 amplicons were tagged with a proprietary barcode plus Illumina adapter sequences. CDR3 libraries were sequenced on an Illumina MiSeq instrument. Processing in the source paper ran as follows. Export and quality control were handled in immunoSEQ Analyzer 3.0, while downstream analyses relied on R Bioconductor and Immunarch. Only productive rearrangements in the normalized downsampled data set were used to calculate repertoire metrics. Pathologically expanded clonotypes were defined as those larger than 5 templates in the normalized cohort. The Inverse Simpson Index was used to measure repertoire diversity. To capture all clonotypes, the CMV-specificity analyses were run on the non-normalized data set. TCRdb limited this immuneACCESS table to in-frame rearrangements with V and J called. A share of clones is missing; checked studies link under half to unresolved V genes, and the rest is unexplained. V, J and clone size reflect that table, while D and trimming were determined from the DNA. The sample table records several thousand clones; about 79% of these occur just once. The top ten hold over 45% of the sample.

V is trimmed back by 1 base and J by 0 bases, and the junction contains 4 bases that no gene match accounts for. For CDR1 and CDR2, the germline V gene lists SGHTA and FQGNSA. The CDR3 numbers 16 residues from cysteine through phenylalanine. Only CDR3 DNA remains: 48 bases, in frame from the first base. This TCR came from a female patient in her 50s who had an allogeneic stem cell transplant from a related donor, so the T cells may come from the graft donor. Some clones in this sample may be carry-over from other donors' samples. The sequence joins TRBV7-2 to TRBJ2-7, with 9 middle bases fitting TRBD1. Sequenced material: peripheral blood mononuclear cells, taken 180 days after allogeneic stem cell transplant. The CDR3 region reads CASSLGQGVPSYEQYF. The nucleotide sequence reads TGTGCCAGCAGCTTAGGACAGGGGGTTCCCTCCTACGAGCAGTACTTC. The full variable domain, completed from the reference TRBV7-2 and TRBJ2-7 proteins outside the CDR3, reads GAGVSQSPSNKVTEKGKDVELRCDPISGHTALYWYRQSLGQGLEFLIYFQGNSAPDKSGLPSDRFSAERTGGSVSTLTIQRTQQEDSAVYLCASSLGQGVPSYEQYFGPGTRLTVT.